These 24 T cell receptor beta chains were all obtained from the same sample, sequenced in a study of blood T cells in healthy people across ages. Then a second PCR, running about 7 to 11 cycles, was carried out with a sample-barcoded 5' primer and a J-beta primer mix. One entry per CDR3 protein results from TCRdb running MiXCR on the 5' RACE reads. The sample gives about 290,000 distinct CDR3 sequences, around 30% of which show up once; 29% is in the top ten. Input material: blood. All receptors come from a woman in her seventies in good health.

The chain links TRBV20-1 to TRBJ1-5, with 7 bases matching TRBD1. The CDR3 is 16 amino acids. Germline loops: CDR1 DFQATT, CDR2 SNEGSKA (reference sequence). The V gene end was trimmed by 1 base and the J gene end by 3 bases; junction bases not matched to a gene: 9. The CDR3 region has the DNA TGCAGTGCTAGAGGGGGGCAGGGGGGGTACAATCAGCCCCAGCATTTT. Amino acid sequence: CSARGGQGGYNQPQHF.

The table lists this clonotype with many counts. This chain connects TRBV20-1 to TRBJ1-4, with TRBD1 identical over 8 bases. The CDR3 contains 14 residues. Trimming cost V 6 bases and J 7 bases; bases outside gene matches: 10. Germline assignment: CDR1 DFQATT and CDR2 SNEGSKA (reference sequence). The CDR3 DNA follows: TGCAGTGCCAGATCGGACAGGGCAAGTGAAAAACTGTTTTTT. Protein: CSARSDRASEKLFF.

This chain joins TRBV18 and TRBJ2-1; 7 nucleotides match TRBD1. The CDR3 sequence is 14 residues long. The ends lost 6 bases at V and 6 bases at J; junction bases unmatched: 8. Germline V lookup: CDR1 KGHSH, CDR2 LQKENI. CDR3 sequence (DNA): TGTGCCAGCTCTCACCGGGACAGACCCAATGAGCAGTTCTTC. Translation: CASSHRDRPNEQFF. The whole variable domain, filled in from reference TRBV18 and TRBJ2-1, reads NAGVMQNPRHLVRRRGQEARLRCSPMKGHSHVYWYRQLPEEGLKFMVYLQKENIIDESGMPKERFSAEFPKEGPSILRIQQVVRGDSAAYFCASSHRDRPNEQFFGPGTRLTVL.

Only a few counts were recorded for this clonotype. The chain is built from TRBV20-1 and TRBJ2-5; 7 nucleotides agree with TRBD2. The DNA end lines up better with TRBJ2-7; the J call may be wrong. Germline CDR1 is DFQATT and CDR2 is SNEGSKA (reference sequence). This CDR3 comprises 16 residues. CDR3 loop: CSARAWEGLEFYEQYF. The CDR3 coding sequence is TGCAGTGCTAGAGCCTGGGAAGGACTAGAATTCTACGAGCAGTACTTC.

V is TRBV5-1 and J is TRBJ2-1; TRBD2 matches at 15 bases. The junction had 7 bases not matched to a gene; V was cut back by 0 bases and J by 9 bases. Germline assignment: CDR1 SGHRS and CDR2 YFSETQ. The length of the CDR3 is 17 residues. CDR3 coding DNA: TGCGCCAGCAGCTTGGCCGGACTAGCGGGAGGGCCTCGTGAGCAGTTCTTC. Translation gives CASSLAGLAGGPREQFF.

The chain employs TRBV7-2 and TRBJ1-3, with 8 bases that match TRBD1. The germline gives CDR1 SGHTA, CDR2 FQGNSA. The length of the CDR3 is 16 residues. The V and J ends lost 5 bases and 2 bases, in that order; junction bases with no gene match: 8. The CDR3 nucleotides read TGTGCCAGCAGCGTTTGGACAGGGTCGGCTGGAAACACCATATATTTT. Its translation is CASSVWTGSAGNTIYF.

This clonotype has a count of ten or more. The chain couples TRBV12-3 or TRBV12-4 to TRBJ2-3, with 7 nucleotides matching TRBD2. Trimming removed 5 bases from V and 4 bases from J; junction bases left unmatched: 3. The CDR3 extends over 13 amino acids. This CDR3 reads CASSERDPDTQYF. CDR3 coding DNA: TGTGCCAGCAGTGAGCGGGACCCAGATACGCAGTATTTT.

This clonotype was found a few times. V usage is TRBV7-9 and J usage is TRBJ1-1; weak D call: TRBD1 (5 bases). Germline values: CDR1 SEHNR, CDR2 FQNEAQ (reference sequence). V lost 4 bases and J 7 bases, leaving 13 bases between the germline ends. This CDR3 comprises 13 residues. CDR3 region: CASSSYWGSEAFF. CDR3 nucleotide sequence: TGTGCCAGCAGCTCCTATTGGGGGAGTGAAGCTTTCTTT.

The chain links TRBV29-1 to TRBJ1-4; 8 bases map to TRBD1. The CDR3 is 12 residues long. From germline, CDR1 is SQVTM and CDR2 ANQGSEA. CDR3 protein: CRDRGGYEKLFF. CDR3 nucleotide sequence: TGCAGAGACAGGGGAGGGTATGAAAAACTGTTTTTT.

This clonotype was seen a few times. The chain is built from TRBV28 and TRBJ1-3; 7 bases line up with TRBD1. With 6 bases clipped from V and 2 bases from J, the junction kept 7 bases outside the gene matches. The CDR3 has 15 residues. CDR1 and CDR2 (germline): MDHEN, SYDVKM. CDR3 sequence (DNA): TGTGCCAGCAGCCCGACAGGGTTGGCTGGAAACACCATATATTTT. Its protein is CASSPTGLAGNTIYF.

This clonotype has a handful of counts. V is TRBV20-1 and J is TRBJ2-5; tentative D call: TRBD1 (6 bases). V was cut by 6 bases and J by 1 base, with 12 bases left in between. CDR3 length: 13 amino acids. Germline V gives CDR1 DFQATT, CDR2 SNEGSKA (reference sequence). CDR3 nucleotides: TGCAGTGCGCTAGACAGGTTCCAAGAGACCCAGTACTTC. This sequence encodes CSALDRFQETQYF.

Concerning this clonotype itself: At one boundary the junction diverges from the germline segment, which might be a read error. The chain links TRBV27 to TRBJ2-5; TRBD2 is a possible D gene (5 bases). The CDR3 spans 15 residues. Per the germline V gene, CDR1 is MNHEY and CDR2 is SMNVEV (reference sequence). In nucleotides, the CDR3 is TGTGCCAGCAGTCCCCCGGGCGGGTACCGAGAGACCCAGTGCTTC. Residues: CASSPPGGYRETQCF.

CDR3 coding DNA: TGTGCCAGCAGTGTCTTGGGAGCAGTGAACACTGAAGCTTTCTTT. Amino acids: CASSVLGAVNTEAFF. V gene TRBV28 combines with J gene TRBJ1-1; no reliable D call. This CDR3 has 15 residues. Trimming removed 5 bases at V and 0 bases at J, with 13 bases between. Germline CDR1 and CDR2: MDHEN and SYDVKM.

This chain connects TRBV20-1 to TRBJ2-3; 14 positions match TRBD2. Trimming cost V 4 bases and J 3 bases; bases outside gene matches: 3. There are 15 residues in the CDR3. Germline V lookup: CDR1 DFQATT, CDR2 SNEGSKA (reference sequence). This CDR3 is CSATGLAGGTDTQYF. The CDR3, as DNA: TGCAGTGCTACTGGACTAGCGGGAGGAACAGATACGCAGTATTTT.

In its sample, this clonotype was seen many times. The CDR3 sequence is CASSLAPDQPQHF. In nucleotides, the CDR3 is TGTGCCAGCAGCCTGGCCCCCGATCAGCCCCAGCATTTT. This chain uses TRBV14 with TRBJ1-5; D unclear. Germline V CDR1 and CDR2: SGHDN, FVKESK. The CDR3 has 13 amino acids. V was cut by 4 bases and J by 5 bases, with 9 bases left in between.

This clonotype was counted between two and nine times. Written as DNA, the CDR3 is TGTGCCAGCTCACCGCTAGCGGGCGACTACGAGCAGTACTTC. Translating gives CASSPLAGDYEQYF. The chain carries TRBV18 and TRBJ2-7; 8 nucleotides match TRBD2. V was clipped by 3 bases and J by 3 bases; unmatched bases: 4. Germline-derived CDR1 and CDR2 are KGHSH and LQKENI. The CDR3 has 14 residues. Supplemented by reference TRBV18 and TRBJ2-7, the full variable domain reads NAGVMQNPRHLVRRRGQEARLRCSPMKGHSHVYWYRQLPEEGLKFMVYLQKENIIDESGMPKERFSAEFPKEGPSILRIQQVVRGDSAAYFCASSPLAGDYEQYFGPGTRLTVT.

This clonotype was seen ten or more times. V and J are TRBV3-1 and TRBJ1-4; weak D call: TRBD1 (5 bases). This CDR3 has 15 amino acids. Germline-derived CDR1 and CDR2 are LGHDT and YNNKEL (reference sequence). The V and J ends lost 3 bases and 7 bases respectively, with 15 bases between them. CDR3 residues: CASSQIPGYGEKLFF. The CDR3 DNA reads TGTGCCAGCAGCCAGATTCCAGGGTATGGTGAAAAACTGTTTTTT. The full variable domain, its missing parts supplied by reference TRBV3-1 and TRBJ1-4, is DTAVSQTPKYLVTQMGNDKSIKCEQNLGHDTMYWYKQDSKKFLKIMFSYNNKELIINETVPNRFSPKSPDKAHLNLHINSLELGDSAVYFCASSQIPGYGEKLFFGSGTQLSVL.

This clonotype was seen a handful of times. The chain joins TRBV4-2 to TRBJ1-4, with no clear D. Germline CDR1 reads LGHNA; CDR2 reads YNFKEQ. Trimming pared 1 base from V and 8 bases from J, leaving 5 bases between. This CDR3 is 12 amino acids long. CDR3 coding DNA: TGTGCCAGCAGCCAAGCGCGAGAAAAACTGTTTTTT. Translation gives CASSQAREKLFF.

This clonotype was observed a handful of times. The chain carries TRBV28 and TRBJ2-5, with D tentatively TRBD2 (7 bases). The CDR3 has 17 amino acids. Between the trimmed V and J ends, which lost 7 bases and 11 bases, there was a span of 32 bases. Germline values: CDR1 MDHEN, CDR2 SYDVKM. The CDR3 spells CASTLSGVLREGLEQYF. The DNA for the CDR3 is TGTGCCAGCACCCTTTCAGGGGTCTTGAGGGAGGGCCTGGAGCAGTACTTC.

This clonotype has ten or more counts. One end of the junction does not line up with germline, which may come from a read error. The rearrangement uses TRBV7-7 and TRBJ1-5, with D perhaps matching TRBD1 (6 bases). Germline V CDR1 and CDR2: SSHAT, FNYEAQ (reference sequence). This CDR3 contains 13 residues. The CDR3 DNA is TGTGCTAGCAGCTTAGACAGGAATCAGCCCCAGCATTTT. This encodes CASSLDRNQPQHF. The full variable domain, rest sourced from reference TRBV7-7 and TRBJ1-5, is GAGVSQSPRYKVTKRGQDVTLRCDPISSHATLYWYQQALGQGPEFLTYFNYEAQPDKSGLPSDRFSAERPEGSISTLTIQRTEQRDSAMYRCASSLDRNQPQHFGDGTRLSIL.

J is TRBJ1-4 and V is TRBV2; D perhaps matches TRBD1 (5 bases). Germline CDR1 is SNHLY and CDR2 is FYNNEI. V lost 0 bases and J lost 0, with 8 bases in between. The CDR3 extends over 16 amino acids. The CDR3 reads CASSEAVRATNEKLFF. The CDR3 region has the DNA TGTGCCAGCAGTGAAGCGGTCAGGGCAACTAATGAAAAACTGTTTTTT.

This chain connects TRBV20-1 to TRBJ1-2; tentatively, D is TRBD1 (5 bases). There are 12 residues in the CDR3. CDR1 and CDR2 from the germline V gene are DFQATT and SNEGSKA (reference sequence). The germline V and J ends were trimmed by 2 bases and 7 bases, with 11 bases remaining between them. The chain's CDR3 is CSARRPGSGYTF. The CDR3 coding sequence is TGCAGTGCTAGACGCCCAGGGAGTGGCTACACCTTC.

In its sample, this clonotype was seen many times. The rearrangement joins TRBV7-2 to TRBJ2-3, with 8 bases fitting TRBD1. Germline CDR1 is SGHTA and CDR2 is FQGNSA. The CDR3 is 12 amino acids. V lost 6 bases to trimming and J lost 6 bases; unmatched junction nucleotides: 2. The CDR3 sequence: CASSRDRDTQYF. CDR3 DNA: TGTGCCAGCAGTCGGGACAGGGATACGCAGTATTTT.

This clonotype has at least ten counts. This chain joins TRBV20-1 and TRBJ2-1, with D hard to call. The germline gives CDR1 DFQATT, CDR2 SNEGSKA (reference sequence). This CDR3 region has 13 residues. The germline V and J ends were trimmed by 6 bases and 2 bases, with 11 bases remaining between them. Written as DNA, the CDR3 is TGCAGTGCCGTGGACGCCACCTACAATGAGCAGTTCTTC. It is translated as CSAVDATYNEQFF.